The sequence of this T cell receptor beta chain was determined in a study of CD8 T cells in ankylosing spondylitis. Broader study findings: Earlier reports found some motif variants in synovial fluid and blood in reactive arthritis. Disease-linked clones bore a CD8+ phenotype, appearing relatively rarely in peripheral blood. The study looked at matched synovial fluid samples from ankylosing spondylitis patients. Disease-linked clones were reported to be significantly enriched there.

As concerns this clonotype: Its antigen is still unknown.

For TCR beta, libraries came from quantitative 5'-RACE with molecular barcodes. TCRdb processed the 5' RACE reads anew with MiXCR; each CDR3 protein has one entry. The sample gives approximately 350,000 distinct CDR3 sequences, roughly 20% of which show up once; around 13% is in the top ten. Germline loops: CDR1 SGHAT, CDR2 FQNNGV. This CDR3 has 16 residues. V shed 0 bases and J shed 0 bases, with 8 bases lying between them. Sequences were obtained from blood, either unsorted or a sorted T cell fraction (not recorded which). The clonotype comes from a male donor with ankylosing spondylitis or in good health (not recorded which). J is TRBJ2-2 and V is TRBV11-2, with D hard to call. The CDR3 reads CASSLEHFPNTGELFF. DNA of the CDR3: TGTGCCAGCAGCTTAGAACATTTTCCGAACACCGGGGAGCTGTTTTTT.